This TCR beta chain was recovered during a study of cytomegalovirus exposure and HLA in healthy donors. Study at large: Caucasian-associated ancestry cluster membership applied to just over 80% of approximately 400 genotyped donors.

About this clone: Antigen: not known.

PCR primers comprised 60 Vbeta and 13 Jbeta primers. Method: immunoSEQ multiplex PCR; TCRdb's copy keeps in-frame clones and lacks some. The profile shows approximately 160,000 clones, more than 65% of them singletons. The study's findings and limits: Per a prior analysis, the majority of TCR beta V segments were productive roughly 90% or roughly 30% of the time. The study designated over 150 TCR beta chains cytomegalovirus-associated. As a later analysis revealed, most CMV-associated TCR beta chains appeared HLA-restricted.

Sequenced material: PBMCs. The sequence came from a man between 18 and 35 years old in good health and CMV-seropositive.

The CDR3 DNA reads TGTGCCAGCAGCGACCCTTACTCCCGGGACAGGGTGGCGCAAGCTTTCTTT. This encodes CASSDPYSRDRVAQAFF. The genes are TRBV11-1 and TRBJ1-1, with 9 bases lining up with TRBD1. V shed 5 bases and J 9 bases; nucleotides not matched to a gene: 19. The V gene's germline CDR1 is SGHAT and CDR2 FQDESV (reference sequence). CDR3 size: 17 residues.